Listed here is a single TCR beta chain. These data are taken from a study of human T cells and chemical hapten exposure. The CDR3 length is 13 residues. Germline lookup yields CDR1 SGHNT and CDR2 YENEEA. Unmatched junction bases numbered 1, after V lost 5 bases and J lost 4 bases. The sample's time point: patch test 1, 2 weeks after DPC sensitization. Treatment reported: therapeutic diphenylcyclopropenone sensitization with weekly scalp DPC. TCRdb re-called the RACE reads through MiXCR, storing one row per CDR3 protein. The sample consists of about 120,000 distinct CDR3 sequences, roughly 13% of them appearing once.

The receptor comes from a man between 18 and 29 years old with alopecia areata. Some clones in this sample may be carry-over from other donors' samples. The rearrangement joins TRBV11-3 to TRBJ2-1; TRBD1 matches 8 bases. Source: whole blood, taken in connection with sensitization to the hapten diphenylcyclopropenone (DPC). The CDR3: CASSRQGYNEQFF. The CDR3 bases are TGTGCCAGCAGCCGACAGGGGTACAATGAGCAGTTCTTC.